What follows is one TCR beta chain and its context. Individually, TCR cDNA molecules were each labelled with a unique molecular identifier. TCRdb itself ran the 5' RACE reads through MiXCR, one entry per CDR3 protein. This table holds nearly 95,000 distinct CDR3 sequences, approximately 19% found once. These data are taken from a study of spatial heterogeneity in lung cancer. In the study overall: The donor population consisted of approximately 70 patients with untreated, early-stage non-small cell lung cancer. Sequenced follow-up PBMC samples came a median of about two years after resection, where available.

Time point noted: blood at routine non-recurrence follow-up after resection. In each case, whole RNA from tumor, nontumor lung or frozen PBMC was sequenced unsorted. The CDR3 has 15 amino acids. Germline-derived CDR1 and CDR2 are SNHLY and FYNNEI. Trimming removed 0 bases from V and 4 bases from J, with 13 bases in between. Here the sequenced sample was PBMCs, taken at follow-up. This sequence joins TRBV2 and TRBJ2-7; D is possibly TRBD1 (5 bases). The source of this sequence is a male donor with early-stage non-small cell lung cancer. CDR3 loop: CASSEAGRQLYEQYF. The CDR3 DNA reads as TGTGCCAGCAGTGAAGCGGGTAGACAGCTTTACGAGCAGTACTTC.